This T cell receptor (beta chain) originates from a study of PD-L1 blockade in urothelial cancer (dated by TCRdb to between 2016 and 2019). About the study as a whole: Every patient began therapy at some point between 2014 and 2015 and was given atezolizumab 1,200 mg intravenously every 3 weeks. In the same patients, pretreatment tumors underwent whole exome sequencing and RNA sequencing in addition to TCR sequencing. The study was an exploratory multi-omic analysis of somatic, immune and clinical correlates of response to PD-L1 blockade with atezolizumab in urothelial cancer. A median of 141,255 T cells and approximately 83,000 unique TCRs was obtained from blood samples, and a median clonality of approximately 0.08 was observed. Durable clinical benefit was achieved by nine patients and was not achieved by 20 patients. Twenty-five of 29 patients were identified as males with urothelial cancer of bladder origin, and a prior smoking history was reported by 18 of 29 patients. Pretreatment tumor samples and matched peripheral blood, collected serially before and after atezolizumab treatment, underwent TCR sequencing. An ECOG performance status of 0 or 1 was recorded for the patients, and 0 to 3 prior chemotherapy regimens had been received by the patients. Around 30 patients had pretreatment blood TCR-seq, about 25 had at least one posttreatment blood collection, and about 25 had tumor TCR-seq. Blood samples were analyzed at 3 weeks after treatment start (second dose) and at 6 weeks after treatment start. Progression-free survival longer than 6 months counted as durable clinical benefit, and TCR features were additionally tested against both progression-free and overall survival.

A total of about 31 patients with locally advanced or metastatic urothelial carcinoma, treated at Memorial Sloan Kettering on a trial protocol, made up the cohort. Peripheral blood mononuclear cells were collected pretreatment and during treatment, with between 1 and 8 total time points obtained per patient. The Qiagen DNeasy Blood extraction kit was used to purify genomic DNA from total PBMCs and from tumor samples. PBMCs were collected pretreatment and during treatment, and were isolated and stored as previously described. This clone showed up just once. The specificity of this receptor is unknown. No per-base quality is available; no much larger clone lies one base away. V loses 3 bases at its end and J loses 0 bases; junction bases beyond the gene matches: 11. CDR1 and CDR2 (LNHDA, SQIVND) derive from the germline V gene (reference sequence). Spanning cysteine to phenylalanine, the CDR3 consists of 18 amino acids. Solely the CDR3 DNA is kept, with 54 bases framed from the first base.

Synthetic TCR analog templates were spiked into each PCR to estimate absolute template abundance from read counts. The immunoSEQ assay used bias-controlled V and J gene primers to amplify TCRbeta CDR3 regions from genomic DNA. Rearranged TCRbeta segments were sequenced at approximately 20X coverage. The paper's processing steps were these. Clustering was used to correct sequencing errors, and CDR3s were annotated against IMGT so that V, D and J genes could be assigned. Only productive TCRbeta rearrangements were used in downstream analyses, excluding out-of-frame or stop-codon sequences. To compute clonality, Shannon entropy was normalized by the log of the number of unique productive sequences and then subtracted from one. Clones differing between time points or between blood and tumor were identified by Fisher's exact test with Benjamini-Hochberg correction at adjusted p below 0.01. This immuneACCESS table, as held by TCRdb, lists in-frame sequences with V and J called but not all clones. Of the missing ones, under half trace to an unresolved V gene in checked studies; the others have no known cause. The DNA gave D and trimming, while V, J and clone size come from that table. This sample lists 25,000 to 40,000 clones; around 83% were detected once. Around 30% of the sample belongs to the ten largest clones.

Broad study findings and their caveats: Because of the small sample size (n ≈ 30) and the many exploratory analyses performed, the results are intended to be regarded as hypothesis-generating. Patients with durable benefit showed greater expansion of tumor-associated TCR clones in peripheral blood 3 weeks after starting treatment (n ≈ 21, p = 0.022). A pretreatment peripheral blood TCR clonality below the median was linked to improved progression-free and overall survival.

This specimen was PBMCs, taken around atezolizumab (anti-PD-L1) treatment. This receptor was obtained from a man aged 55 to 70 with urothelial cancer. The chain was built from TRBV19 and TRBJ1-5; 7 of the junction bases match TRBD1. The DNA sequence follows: TGTGCCAGTAGTATCCACTTAAGACAGGGTGATAGCAATCAGCCCCAGCATTTT. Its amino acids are CASSIHLRQGDSNQPQHF.